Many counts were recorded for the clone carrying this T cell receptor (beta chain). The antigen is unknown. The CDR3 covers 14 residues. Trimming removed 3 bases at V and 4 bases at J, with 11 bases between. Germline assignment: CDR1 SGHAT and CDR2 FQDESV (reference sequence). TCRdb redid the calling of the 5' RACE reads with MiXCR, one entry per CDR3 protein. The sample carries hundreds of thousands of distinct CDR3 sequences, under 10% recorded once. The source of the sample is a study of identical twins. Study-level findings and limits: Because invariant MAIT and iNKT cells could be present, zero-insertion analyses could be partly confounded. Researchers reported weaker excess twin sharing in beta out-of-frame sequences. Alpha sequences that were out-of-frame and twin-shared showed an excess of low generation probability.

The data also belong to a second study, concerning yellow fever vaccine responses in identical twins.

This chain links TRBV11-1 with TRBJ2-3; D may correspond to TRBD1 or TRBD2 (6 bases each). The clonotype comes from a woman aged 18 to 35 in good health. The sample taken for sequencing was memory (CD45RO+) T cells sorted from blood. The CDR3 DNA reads TGTGCCAGCAGCTTTGACAGGAGGGCAGATACGCAGTATTTT. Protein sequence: CASSFDRRADTQYF.